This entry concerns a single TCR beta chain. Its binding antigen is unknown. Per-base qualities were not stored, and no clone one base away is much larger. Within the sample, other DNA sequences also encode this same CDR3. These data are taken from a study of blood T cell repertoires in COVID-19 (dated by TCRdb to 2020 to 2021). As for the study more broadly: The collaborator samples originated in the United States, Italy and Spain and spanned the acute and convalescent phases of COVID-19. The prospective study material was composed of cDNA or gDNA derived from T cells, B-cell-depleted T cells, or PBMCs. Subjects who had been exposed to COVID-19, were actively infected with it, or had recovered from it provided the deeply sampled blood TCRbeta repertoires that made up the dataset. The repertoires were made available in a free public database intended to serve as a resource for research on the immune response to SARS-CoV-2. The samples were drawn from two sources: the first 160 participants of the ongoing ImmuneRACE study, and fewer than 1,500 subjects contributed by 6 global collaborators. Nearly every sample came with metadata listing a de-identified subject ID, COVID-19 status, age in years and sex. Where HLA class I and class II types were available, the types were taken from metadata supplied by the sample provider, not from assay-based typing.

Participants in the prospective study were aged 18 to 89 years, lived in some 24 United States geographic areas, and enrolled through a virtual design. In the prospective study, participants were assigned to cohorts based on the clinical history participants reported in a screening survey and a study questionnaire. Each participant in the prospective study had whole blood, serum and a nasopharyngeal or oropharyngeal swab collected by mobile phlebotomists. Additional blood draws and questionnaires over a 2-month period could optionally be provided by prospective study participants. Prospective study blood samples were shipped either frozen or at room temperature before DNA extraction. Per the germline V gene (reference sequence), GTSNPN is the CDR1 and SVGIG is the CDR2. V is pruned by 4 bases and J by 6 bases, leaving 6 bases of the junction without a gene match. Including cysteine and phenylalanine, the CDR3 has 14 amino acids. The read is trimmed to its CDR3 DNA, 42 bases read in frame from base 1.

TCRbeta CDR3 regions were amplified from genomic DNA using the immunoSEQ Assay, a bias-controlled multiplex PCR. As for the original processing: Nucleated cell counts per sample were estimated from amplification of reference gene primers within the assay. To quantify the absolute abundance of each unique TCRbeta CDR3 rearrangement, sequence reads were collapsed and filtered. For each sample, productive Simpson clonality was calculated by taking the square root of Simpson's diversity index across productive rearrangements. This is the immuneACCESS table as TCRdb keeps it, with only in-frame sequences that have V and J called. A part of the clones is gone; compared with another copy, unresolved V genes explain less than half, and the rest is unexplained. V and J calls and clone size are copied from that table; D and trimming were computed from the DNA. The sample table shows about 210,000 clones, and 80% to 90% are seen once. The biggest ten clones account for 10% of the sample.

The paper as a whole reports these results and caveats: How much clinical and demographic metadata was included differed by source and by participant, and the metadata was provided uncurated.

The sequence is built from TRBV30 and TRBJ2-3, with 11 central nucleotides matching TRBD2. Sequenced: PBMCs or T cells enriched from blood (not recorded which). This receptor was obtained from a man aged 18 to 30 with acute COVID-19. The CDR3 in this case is CAWKLAGEADTQYF. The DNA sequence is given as TGTGCCTGGAAACTAGCGGGAGAGGCGGATACGCAGTATTTT.